The present TCR beta chain was sequenced within a study of T cell responses to AZD1222 COVID-19 vaccine. Whole-study findings and limits: Among spike-specific TCRs, nearly half reportedly target unmutated variant regions.

The method was immunoSEQ multiplex PCR; TCRdb's version includes in-frame clones alone and lacks a portion of them. The sample carries over 90,000 clones, about 86% recorded once. The length of the CDR3 is 14 residues. Looked up from germline, CDR1 is SGHRS and CDR2 is YFSETQ. The junction had 6 bases not matched to a gene; V was cut back by 4 bases and J by 2 bases. Points on this clone: Its antigen is not known.

This specimen consisted of peripheral blood, obtained on day 0 of AZD1222 vaccination. The V call is TRBV5-1, the J call TRBJ2-7, with 7 bases fitting TRBD2. The clonotype was recovered from an adult in good health. CDR3 in DNA: TGCGCCAGCAGCCGGGACGGGGGGACCTACGAGCAGTACTTC. Translated, it gives CASSRDGGTYEQYF.